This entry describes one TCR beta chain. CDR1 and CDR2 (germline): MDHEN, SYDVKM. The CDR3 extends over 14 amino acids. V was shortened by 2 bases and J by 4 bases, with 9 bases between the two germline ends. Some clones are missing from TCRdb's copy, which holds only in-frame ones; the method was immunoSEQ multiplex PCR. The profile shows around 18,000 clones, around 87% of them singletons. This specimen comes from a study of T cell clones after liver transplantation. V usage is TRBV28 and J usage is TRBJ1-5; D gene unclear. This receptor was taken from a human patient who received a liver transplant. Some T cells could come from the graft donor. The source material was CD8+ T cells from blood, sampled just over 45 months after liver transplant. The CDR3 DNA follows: TGTGCCAGCAGTTTAGGAGGGTATAATCAGCCCCAGCATTTT. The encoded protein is CASSLGGYNQPQHF.